This T cell receptor (beta chain) was captured in a study of glioma-infiltrating T cells after dendritic cell vaccination. The CDR3 loop spans 17 amino acids. Per the germline V gene, CDR1 is SEHNR and CDR2 is FQNEAQ (reference sequence). V dropped 0 bases and J dropped 10; count of bases not matched to a gene: 11. Time point described: after dendritic cell vaccination, including at tumor progression/relapse. Clones were sequenced by immunoSEQ multiplex PCR, and TCRdb holds only the in-frame ones, with some missing. The sample has 85,000 to 100,000 clones, roughly 85% seen once; the top ten hold over 6.5%.

The sample in question was blood, obtained after dendritic cell vaccination. The chain employs TRBV7-9 and TRBJ2-3; 12 bases align to TRBD2. This TCR was recovered from a human donor with glioblastoma. CDR3 coding DNA: TGTGCCAGCAGCTTAGCGCTCGCTAGCGGGAGGGCCGAGGCGCAGTATTTT. Its translation is CASSLALASGRAEAQYF.